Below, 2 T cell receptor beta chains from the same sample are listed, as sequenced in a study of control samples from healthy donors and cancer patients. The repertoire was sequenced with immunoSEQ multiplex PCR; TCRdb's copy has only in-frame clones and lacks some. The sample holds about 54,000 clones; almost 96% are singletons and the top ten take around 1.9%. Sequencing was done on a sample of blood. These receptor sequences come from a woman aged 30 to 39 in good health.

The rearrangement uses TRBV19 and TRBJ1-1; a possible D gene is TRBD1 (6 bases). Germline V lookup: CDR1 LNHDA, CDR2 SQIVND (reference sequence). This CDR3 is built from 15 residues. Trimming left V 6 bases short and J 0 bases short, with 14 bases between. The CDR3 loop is CASRGQYGLNTEAFF. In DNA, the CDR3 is TGTGCCAGTAGAGGACAGTATGGGCTGAACACTGAAGCTTTCTTT.

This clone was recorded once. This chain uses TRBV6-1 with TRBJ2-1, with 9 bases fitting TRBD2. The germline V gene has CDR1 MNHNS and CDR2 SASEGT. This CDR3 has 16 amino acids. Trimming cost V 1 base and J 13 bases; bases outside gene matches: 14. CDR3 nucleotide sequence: TGTGCCAGCAGTGAAGTATTGGGACTAGCTGGTCAGGAACAGTTCTTC. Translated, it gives CASSEVLGLAGQEQFF.